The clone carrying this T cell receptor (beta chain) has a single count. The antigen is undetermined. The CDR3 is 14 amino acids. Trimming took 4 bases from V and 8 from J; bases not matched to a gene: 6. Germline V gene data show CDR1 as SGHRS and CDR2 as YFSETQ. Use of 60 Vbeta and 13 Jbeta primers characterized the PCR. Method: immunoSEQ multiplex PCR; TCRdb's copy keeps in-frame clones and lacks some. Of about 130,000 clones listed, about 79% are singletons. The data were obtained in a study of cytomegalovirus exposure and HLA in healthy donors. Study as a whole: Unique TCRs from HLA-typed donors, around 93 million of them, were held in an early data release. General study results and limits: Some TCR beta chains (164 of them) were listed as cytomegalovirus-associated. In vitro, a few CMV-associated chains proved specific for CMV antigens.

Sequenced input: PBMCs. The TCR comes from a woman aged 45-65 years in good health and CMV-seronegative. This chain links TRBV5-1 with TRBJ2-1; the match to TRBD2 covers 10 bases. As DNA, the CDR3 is TGCGCCAGCAGCCGGGGACTAGCGTCGGATGAGCAGTTCTTC. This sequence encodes CASSRGLASDEQFF.